This note documents a single TCR beta chain sequence. The antigen is unknown. Germline-derived CDR1 and CDR2 are SQVTM and ANQGSEA. The CDR3 is 14 residues long. After removal of 5 bases from V and 7 bases from J, the junction contained 14 bases not matched to a gene. The data originate from a study of beta chain features in type 1 diabetes. Notes on the study in general: All four CD4+ subsets of Type 1 diabetes patients contained TCRB CDR3s that were moderately but significantly shorter.

Since all of the isolated RNA was reverse transcribed, expressed TCRB transcripts were what got sequenced. Libraries were prepared by immunoSEQ multiplex PCR; TCRdb keeps only in-frame clonotypes and omits some of them. The table records hundreds of thousands of clones, more than 13% of them present only once. The sequencing input was naive CD4+ T cells from blood. V gene TRBV29-1 combines with J gene TRBJ2-7; TRBD2 agrees at 7 bases. This clonotype originated in a man between 18 and 29 years old with type 1 diabetes. The CDR3 spells CSVTAGTTLWEQYF. CDR3 DNA sequence: TGCAGCGTTACAGCGGGGACCACCCTCTGGGAGCAGTACTTC.